This T cell receptor beta chain came from a study of cytomegalovirus exposure and HLA in healthy donors. Study-wide context: Of the donors genotyped, about 390 in all, 81% fell in the Caucasian-associated ancestry cluster. Study observations and caveats: Sequencing artifact likely explains a cluster of highly shared sequence variants. A later analysis showed that HLA-associated TCR beta chains had undergone more clonal expansion than equally common others. Based on reports, TCR beta sequences accurately predicted HLA-A and HLA-B alleles for most subjects.

Remarks on this clone: The antigen is not known.

The CDR3 extends over 15 amino acids. The V and J ends lost 1 base and 5 bases respectively, with 12 bases between them. The V gene's germline CDR1 is SGHTA and CDR2 FQGNSA. Primers for the PCR totalled 60 Vbeta and 13 Jbeta. Clones were read by immunoSEQ multiplex PCR, and TCRdb kept only the in-frame ones, dropping some. The repertoire has over 45,000 clones, around 81% of them found once; the top ten carry roughly 2.3%. Sequencing was performed on PBMCs. The rearrangement uses TRBV7-2 and TRBJ1-5; TRBD1 is a possible D gene (5 bases). This TCR came from a boy younger than 18 in good health and CMV-seropositive. The CDR3 DNA sequence: TGTGCCAGCAGCTTAGATACCAGGGCCGATCAGCCCCAGCATTTT. Translation: CASSLDTRADQPQHF.